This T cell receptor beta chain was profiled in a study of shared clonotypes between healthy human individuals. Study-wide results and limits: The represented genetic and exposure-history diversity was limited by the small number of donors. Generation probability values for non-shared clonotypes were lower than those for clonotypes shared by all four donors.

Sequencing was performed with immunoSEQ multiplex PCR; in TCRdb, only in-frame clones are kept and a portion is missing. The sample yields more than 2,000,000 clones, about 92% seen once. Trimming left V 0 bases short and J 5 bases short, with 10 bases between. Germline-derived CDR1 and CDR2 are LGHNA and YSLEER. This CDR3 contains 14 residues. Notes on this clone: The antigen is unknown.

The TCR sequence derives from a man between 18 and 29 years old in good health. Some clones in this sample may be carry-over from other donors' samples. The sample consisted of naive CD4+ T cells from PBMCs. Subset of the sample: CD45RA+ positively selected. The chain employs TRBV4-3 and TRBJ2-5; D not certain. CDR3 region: CASSQDTFLETQYF. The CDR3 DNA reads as TGCGCCAGCAGCCAAGATACGTTTTTGGAGACCCAGTACTTC.